This T cell receptor (beta chain) was captured in a study of OX40 agonist ivuxolimab in advanced cancers. Overall study: The dose-escalation group included hepatocellular carcinoma, melanoma, renal cell carcinoma and head and neck cancer. General study points: Partly responding patients at 0.1-3.0 mg/kg showed some of the smallest clonal expansion.

The repertoire was sequenced with immunoSEQ multiplex PCR; TCRdb's copy has only in-frame clones and lacks some. Of about 57,000 clones in the sample, around 80% were seen once. The sampling schedule covered blood at baseline, cycle 4 day 1, and cycle 7 day 1. This CDR3 comprises 16 residues. Germline CDR1 and CDR2: SEHNR and FQNEAQ (reference sequence). Trimming took 5 bases from V and 0 from J; bases not matched to a gene: 7. About this clone itself: Its antigen is not identified. At the DNA level, this CDR3 is encoded by other sequences in the same sample as well.

V is TRBV7-9 and J is TRBJ1-3; 7 nucleotides agree with TRBD1. This sample comprised CD4+ or CD8+ T cells sorted from blood, obtained in a trial of the OX40 agonist ivuxolimab. The TCR sequence derives from an adult with an advanced solid tumor such as melanoma, head and neck, liver or kidney cancer. CDR3 loop: CASSLGQPNSGNTIYF. For the CDR3, the DNA is TGTGCCAGCAGCCTGGGACAGCCGAACTCTGGAAACACCATATATTTT.